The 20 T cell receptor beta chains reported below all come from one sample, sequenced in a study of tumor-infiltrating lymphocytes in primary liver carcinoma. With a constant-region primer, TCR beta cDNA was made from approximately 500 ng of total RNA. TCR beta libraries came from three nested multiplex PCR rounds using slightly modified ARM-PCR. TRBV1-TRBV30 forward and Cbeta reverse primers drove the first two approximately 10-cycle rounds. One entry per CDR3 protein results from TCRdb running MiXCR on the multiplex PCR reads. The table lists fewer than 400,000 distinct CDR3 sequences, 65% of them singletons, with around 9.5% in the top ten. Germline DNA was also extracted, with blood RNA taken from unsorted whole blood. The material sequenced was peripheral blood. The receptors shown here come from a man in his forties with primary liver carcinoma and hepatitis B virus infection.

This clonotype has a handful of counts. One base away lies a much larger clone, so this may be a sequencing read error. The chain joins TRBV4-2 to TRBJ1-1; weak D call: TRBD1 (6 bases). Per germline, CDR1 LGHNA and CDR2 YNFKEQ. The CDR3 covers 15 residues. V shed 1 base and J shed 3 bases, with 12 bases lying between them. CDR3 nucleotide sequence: TGTGCCAGCAGCCAAGCGGGGACATGGGACACTGAAGCTTTCTTT. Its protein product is CASSQAGTWDTEAFF.

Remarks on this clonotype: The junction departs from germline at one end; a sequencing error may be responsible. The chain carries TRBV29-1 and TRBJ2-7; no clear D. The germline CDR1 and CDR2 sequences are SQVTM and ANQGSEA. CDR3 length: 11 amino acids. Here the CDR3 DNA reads TGCAGCGTGGCCGACTCCTACGAGCGGTACTTC. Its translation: CSVADSYERYF.

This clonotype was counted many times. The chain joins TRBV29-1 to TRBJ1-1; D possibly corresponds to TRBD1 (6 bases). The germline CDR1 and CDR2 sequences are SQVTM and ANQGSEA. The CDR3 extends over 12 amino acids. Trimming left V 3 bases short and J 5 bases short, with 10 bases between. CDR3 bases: TGCAGCGTTGACAGGGGAGGGACTGAAGCTTTCTTT. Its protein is CSVDRGGTEAFF. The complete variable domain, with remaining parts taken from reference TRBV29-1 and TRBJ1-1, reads SAVISQKPSRDICQRGTSLTIQCQVDSQVTMMFWYRQQPGQSLTLIATANQGSEATYESGFVIDKFPISRPNLTFSTLTVSNMSPEDSSIYLCSVDRGGTEAFFGQGTRLTVV.

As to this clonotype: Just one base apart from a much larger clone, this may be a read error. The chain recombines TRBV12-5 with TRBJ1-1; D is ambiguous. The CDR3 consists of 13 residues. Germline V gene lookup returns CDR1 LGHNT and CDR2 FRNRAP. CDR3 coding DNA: TGTACTAGTGGTTTTTCAGTGAACACTGAAGCTTTCTTT. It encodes CTSGFSVNTEAFF.

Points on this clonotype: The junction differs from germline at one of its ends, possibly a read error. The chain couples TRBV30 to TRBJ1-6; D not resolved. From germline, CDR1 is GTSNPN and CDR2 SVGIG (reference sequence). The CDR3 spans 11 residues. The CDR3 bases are TGTGCCTGGAATACTGATTCACCCCTCCATTTT. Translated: CAWNTDSPLHF. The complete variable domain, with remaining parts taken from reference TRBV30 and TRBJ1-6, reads SQTIHQWPATLVQPVGSPLSLECTVEGTSNPNLYWYRQAAGRGLQLLFYSVGIGQISSEVPQNLSASRPQDRQFILSSKKLLLSDSGFYLCAWNTDSPLHFGNGTRLTVT.

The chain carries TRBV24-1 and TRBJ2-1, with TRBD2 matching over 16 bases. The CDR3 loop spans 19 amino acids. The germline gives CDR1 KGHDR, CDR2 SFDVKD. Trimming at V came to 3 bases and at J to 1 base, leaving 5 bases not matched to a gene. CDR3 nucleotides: TGTGCCACCAGTGATCCGGGACTAGCGGGAGGGCGGTCCTACAATGAGCAGTTCTTC. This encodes CATSDPGLAGGRSYNEQFF.

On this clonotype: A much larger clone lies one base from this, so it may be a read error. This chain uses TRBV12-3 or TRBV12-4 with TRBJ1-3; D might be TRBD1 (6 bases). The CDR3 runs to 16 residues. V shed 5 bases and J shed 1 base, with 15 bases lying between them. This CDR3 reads CASSIGAGESGNTIYF. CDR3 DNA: TGTGCCAGCAGTATCGGGGCAGGGGAATCTGGAAACACCATATATTTT.

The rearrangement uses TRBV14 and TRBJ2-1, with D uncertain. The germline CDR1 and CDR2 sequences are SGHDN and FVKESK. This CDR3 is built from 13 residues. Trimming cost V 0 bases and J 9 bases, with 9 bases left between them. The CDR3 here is CASSQDTIAEQFF. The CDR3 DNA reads TGTGCCAGCAGCCAAGATACGATAGCTGAGCAGTTCTTC.

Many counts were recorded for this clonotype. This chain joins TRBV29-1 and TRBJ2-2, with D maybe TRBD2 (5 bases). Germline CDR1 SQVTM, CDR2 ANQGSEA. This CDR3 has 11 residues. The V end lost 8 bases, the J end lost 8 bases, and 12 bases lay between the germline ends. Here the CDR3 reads CSIRTGGELFF. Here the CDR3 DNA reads TGCAGCATTCGGACGGGAGGGGAGCTGTTTTTT.

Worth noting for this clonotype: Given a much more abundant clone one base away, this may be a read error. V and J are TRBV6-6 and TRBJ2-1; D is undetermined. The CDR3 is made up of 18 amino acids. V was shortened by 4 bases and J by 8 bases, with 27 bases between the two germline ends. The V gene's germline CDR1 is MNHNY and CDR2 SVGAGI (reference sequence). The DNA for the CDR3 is TGTGCCAGCAGTTCCCCGCCCACGCACAGAGGTCCGTACGATGAGCAGTTCTTC. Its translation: CASSSPPTHRGPYDEQFF.

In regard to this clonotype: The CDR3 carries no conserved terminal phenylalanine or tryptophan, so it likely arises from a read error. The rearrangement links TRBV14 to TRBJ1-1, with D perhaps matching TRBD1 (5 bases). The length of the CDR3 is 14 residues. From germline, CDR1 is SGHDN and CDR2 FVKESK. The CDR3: CANSQDLTGGEAFS. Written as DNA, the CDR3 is TGTGCCAACAGCCAAGATTTAACAGGAGGGGAAGCTTTCTCT.

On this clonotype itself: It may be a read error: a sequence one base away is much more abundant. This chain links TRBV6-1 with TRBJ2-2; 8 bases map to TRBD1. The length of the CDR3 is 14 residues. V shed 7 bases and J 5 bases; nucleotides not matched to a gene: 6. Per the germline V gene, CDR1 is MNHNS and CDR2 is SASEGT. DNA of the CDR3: TGTGCCAGCATGGACTACAGGGGGACCGGGGAGCTGTTTTTT. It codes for CASMDYRGTGELFF.

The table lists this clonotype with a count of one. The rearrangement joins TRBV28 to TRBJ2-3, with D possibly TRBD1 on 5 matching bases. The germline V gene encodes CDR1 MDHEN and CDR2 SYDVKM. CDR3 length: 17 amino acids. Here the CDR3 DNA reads TGTGTCAACAGTTTCCAGGGAAAGGGTGCGGGCACAGATACGCAGTATTTT. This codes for CVNSFQGKGAGTDTQYF.

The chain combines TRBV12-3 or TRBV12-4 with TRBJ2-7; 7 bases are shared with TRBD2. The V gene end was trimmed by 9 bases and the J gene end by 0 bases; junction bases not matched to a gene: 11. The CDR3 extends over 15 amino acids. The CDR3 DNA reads TGTGCCAGGAGTCCGAGCGGGATGAGCTCCTACGAGCAGTACTTC. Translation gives CARSPSGMSSYEQYF.

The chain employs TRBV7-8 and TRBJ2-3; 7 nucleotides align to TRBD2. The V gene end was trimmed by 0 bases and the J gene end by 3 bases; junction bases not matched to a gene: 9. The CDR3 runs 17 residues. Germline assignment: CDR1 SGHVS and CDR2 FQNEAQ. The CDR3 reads CASSLAVRTRVTDTQYF. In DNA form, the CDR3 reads TGTGCCAGCAGCTTAGCCGTCAGGACTAGGGTTACAGATACGCAGTATTTT. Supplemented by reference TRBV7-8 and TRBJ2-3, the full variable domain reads GAGVSQSPRYKVAKRGQDVALRCDPISGHVSLFWYQQALGQGPEFLTYFQNEAQLDKSGLPSDRFFAERPEGSVSTLKIQRTQQEDSAVYLCASSLAVRTRVTDTQYFGPGTRLTVL.

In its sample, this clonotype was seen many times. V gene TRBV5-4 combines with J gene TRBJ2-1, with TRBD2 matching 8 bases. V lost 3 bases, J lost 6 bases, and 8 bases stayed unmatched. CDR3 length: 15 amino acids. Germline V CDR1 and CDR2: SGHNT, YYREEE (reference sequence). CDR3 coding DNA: TGTGCCAGCAGCTCCAATAGCGGGGACCTCAATGAGCAGTTCTTC. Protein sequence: CASSSNSGDLNEQFF. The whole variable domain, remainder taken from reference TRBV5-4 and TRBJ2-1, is ETGVTQSPTHLIKTRGQQVTLRCSSQSGHNTVSWYQQALGQGPQFIFQYYREEENGRGNFPPRFSGLQFPNYSSELNVNALELDDSALYLCASSSNSGDLNEQFFGPGTRLTVL.

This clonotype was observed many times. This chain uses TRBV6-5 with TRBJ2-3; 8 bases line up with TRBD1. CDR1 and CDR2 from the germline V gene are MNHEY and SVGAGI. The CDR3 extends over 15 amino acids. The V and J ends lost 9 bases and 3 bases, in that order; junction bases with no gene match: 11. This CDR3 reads CARKSRQGATDTQYF. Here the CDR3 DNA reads TGTGCCAGAAAAAGCAGGCAGGGGGCAACAGATACGCAGTATTTT.

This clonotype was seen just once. This CDR3 is CASNIQGQPQHF. CDR3 in DNA: TGTGCCAGCAACATACAGGGTCAGCCCCAGCATTTT. J is TRBJ1-5 and V is TRBV28; D might be TRBD1 (6 bases). CDR3 length: 12 residues. Deletions cut 7 bases from V and 6 bases from J, with 10 bases between. Germline V gene data show CDR1 as MDHEN and CDR2 as SYDVKM.

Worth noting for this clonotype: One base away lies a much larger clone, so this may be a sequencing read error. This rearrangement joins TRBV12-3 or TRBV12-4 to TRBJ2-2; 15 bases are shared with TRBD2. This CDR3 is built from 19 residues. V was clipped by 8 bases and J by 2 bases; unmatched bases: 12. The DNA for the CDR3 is TGTGCCAGCGGCAATGCAGGACTAGCGGGAGGGCCTAACACCGGGGAGCTGTTTTTT. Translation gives CASGNAGLAGGPNTGELFF.

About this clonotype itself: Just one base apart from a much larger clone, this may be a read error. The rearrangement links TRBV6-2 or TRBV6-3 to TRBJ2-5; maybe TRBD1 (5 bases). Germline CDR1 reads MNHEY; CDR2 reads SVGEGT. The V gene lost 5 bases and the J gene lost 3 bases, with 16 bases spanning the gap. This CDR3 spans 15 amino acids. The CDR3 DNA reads TGTGCCAGCAGTCAGGATCAGGGCCGGAAAGAGACCCAGTACTTC. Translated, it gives CASSQDQGRKETQYF.